The 16 T cell receptor beta chains below were found in one sample sequenced in a study of T cell repertoires in cytomegalovirus infection. TCRdb processed the reads anew with MiXCR; each CDR3 protein has one entry. Of 65,000 to 90,000 distinct CDR3 sequences listed, 3% to 4.5% are singletons. The sequencing sample was made of PBMCs. The receptors were gathered from a human donor in good health (CMV status not recorded). Some clones in this sample may be carry-over from other donors' samples.

In its sample, this clonotype was seen many times. The chain employs TRBV7-2 and TRBJ1-1, with D uncertain. The germline V gene encodes CDR1 SGHTA and CDR2 FQGNSA. The CDR3 has 13 residues. Trimming cost V 5 bases and J 6 bases, with 13 bases left between them. CDR3 protein: CASSLSPPAEAFF. The DNA for the CDR3 is TGTGCCAGCAGCCTGTCCCCCCCCGCTGAAGCTTTCTTT.

This clonotype showed up just a few times. The chain couples TRBV20-1 to TRBJ2-5; maybe TRBD1 (5 bases). Germline V gives CDR1 DFQATT, CDR2 SNEGSKA (reference sequence). V shed 1 base and J shed 1 base, with 7 bases lying between them. The CDR3 runs to 13 residues. CDR3 DNA sequence: TGCAGTGCTAGAGGACAGCTCCAAGAGACCCAGTACTTC. Encoded protein: CSARGQLQETQYF.

This clonotype was seen a few times. The chain carries TRBV7-3 and TRBJ2-3, with a possible D match to TRBD2 (6 bases). Germline lookup yields CDR1 SGHTA and CDR2 FQGTGA. V was shortened by 3 bases and J by 4 bases, with 8 bases between the two germline ends. The CDR3 totals 13 residues. This CDR3 reads CASSFGGSDTQYF. CDR3 DNA sequence: TGTGCCAGCAGCTTCGGGGGTTCAGATACGCAGTATTTT.

The gene calls are TRBV2 and TRBJ1-4; D is ambiguous. The CDR3 totals 14 residues. Per the germline V gene, CDR1 is SNHLY and CDR2 is FYNNEI. Between the trimmed V and J ends, which lost 6 bases and 7 bases, there was a span of 15 bases. The CDR3 here is CASSLETVFEKLFF. For the CDR3, the DNA is TGTGCCAGCAGCCTCGAGACGGTTTTTGAAAAACTGTTTTTT.

In its sample, this clonotype was seen many times. The genes are TRBV7-8 and TRBJ2-1; tentative D call: TRBD1 (5 bases). The V gene lost 0 bases and the J gene lost 10 bases, with 16 bases spanning the gap. Per germline, CDR1 SGHVS and CDR2 FQNEAQ. This CDR3 spans 15 amino acids. As DNA, the CDR3 is TGTGCCAGCAGCTTAGCTATCGGAGTCCACAGGGAGCAGTTCTTC. Translated: CASSLAIGVHREQFF.

The table lists this clonotype with many counts. The chain couples TRBV6-1 to TRBJ2-2; 7 nucleotides match TRBD1. V shed 4 bases and J 6 bases; nucleotides not matched to a gene: 5. The germline V gene encodes CDR1 MNHNS and CDR2 SASEGT. This CDR3 region has 14 residues. The CDR3 region has the DNA TGTGCCAGCAGTGGACAGGGTATTTCCGGGGAGCTGTTTTTT. This translates into CASSGQGISGELFF.

This clonotype was counted ten times or more. The chain uses TRBV7-2 and TRBJ2-5; D is possibly TRBD1 or TRBD2 (6 bases each). Trimming stripped 5 bases from V and 5 bases from J, with 12 bases between. CDR1 is SGHTA and CDR2 is FQGNSA in the germline V gene. The CDR3 loop spans 13 amino acids. CDR3 nucleotide sequence: TGTGCCAGCAGCACGGGGGCAATTGAGACCCAGTACTTC. This gives the protein CASSTGAIETQYF.

This clonotype was seen many times. The chain uses TRBV12-3 or TRBV12-4 and TRBJ2-7; 8 nucleotides match TRBD1. Losses at the gene ends were 6 bases for V and 4 bases for J; bases not matched to a gene: 5. The CDR3 loop spans 13 amino acids. The DNA for the CDR3 is TGTGCCAGCAGGACAGGGGTCGGGTACGAGCAGTACTTC. This encodes CASRTGVGYEQYF.

The sample holds many counts of this clonotype. V is TRBV7-4 and J is TRBJ1-6; D perhaps matches TRBD1 (5 bases). Germline V gene sequence: CDR1 SGHVT, CDR2 SQSDAQ. The CDR3 runs 13 residues. Trimming left V 8 bases short and J 13 bases short, with 18 bases between. As DNA, the CDR3 is TGTGCCAGCCGGGGGGGAGAGCTATTTCCCCTCCACTTT. Its protein product is CASRGGELFPLHF.

This clonotype appeared many times. V is TRBV19 and J is TRBJ2-7, with unresolved D. V was clipped by 1 base and J by 0 bases, with 4 bases between them. The CDR3 is 13 residues long. Germline assignment: CDR1 LNHDA and CDR2 SQIVND (reference sequence). The CDR3 reads CASSIGTSYEQYF. The CDR3 DNA follows: TGTGCCAGTAGTATAGGAACCTCCTACGAGCAGTACTTC.

In its sample, this clonotype was seen many times. This sequence joins TRBV28 and TRBJ1-1; D not certain. The CDR3 spans 12 residues. V lost 7 bases to trimming and J lost 8 bases, with 14 bases between them. Germline V lookup: CDR1 MDHEN, CDR2 SYDVKM. The CDR3 DNA reads TGTGCCAGCATGGGGTCTAGATTGGAAGCTTTCTTT. Translation: CASMGSRLEAFF.

This clonotype occurred many times. The rearrangement uses TRBV7-8 and TRBJ2-7; the match to TRBD2 covers 12 bases. The germline CDR1 and CDR2 sequences are SGHVS and FQNEAQ. The CDR3 contains 18 residues. V was clipped by 3 bases and J by 4 bases; unmatched bases: 13. CDR3 DNA sequence: TGTGCCAGCAGCTTGGGTATTTCTAGCGGGAGGGCCGGTTACGAGCAGTACTTC. It specifies CASSLGISSGRAGYEQYF.

This clonotype was detected ten times or more. This rearrangement joins TRBV7-2 to TRBJ1-2; D is uncertain. CDR3 size: 13 residues. Germline V gives CDR1 SGHTA, CDR2 FQGNSA. Trimming took off 1 base at V and 7 bases at J, with 10 bases between the two ends. The CDR3 spells CASSLESRRGYTF. CDR3 coding DNA: TGTGCCAGCAGCTTAGAGTCCCGGCGTGGCTACACCTTC. Full variable domain (outside the CDR3, taken from reference TRBV7-2 and TRBJ1-2): GAGVSQSPSNKVTEKGKDVELRCDPISGHTALYWYRQSLGQGLEFLIYFQGNSAPDKSGLPSDRFSAERTGGSVSTLTIQRTQQEDSAVYLCASSLESRRGYTFGSGTRLTVV.

This clonotype was seen ten or more times. This chain uses TRBV19 with TRBJ1-1; possibly TRBD1 for D (5 bases). Trimming took off 5 bases at V and 1 base at J, with 29 bases between the two ends. Germline loops: CDR1 LNHDA, CDR2 SQIVND (reference sequence). CDR3 size: 20 residues. The CDR3 DNA reads TGTGCCAGTAGTCCCGGGACTCCTTTTTGGGCCAACACGCCGAACACTGAAGCTTTCTTT. Translating it yields CASSPGTPFWANTPNTEAFF. The variable domain in full, with the rest retrieved from reference TRBV19 and TRBJ1-1, is DGGITQSPKYLFRKEGQNVTLSCEQNLNHDAMYWYRQDPGQGLRLIYYSQIVNDFQKGDIAEGYSVSREKKESFPLTVTSAQKNPTAFYLCASSPGTPFWANTPNTEAFFGQGTRLTVV.

This clonotype was detected only a few times. The chain combines TRBV10-3 with TRBJ1-2, with TRBD1 matching over 8 bases. This CDR3 is built from 13 residues. Germline V gene data show CDR1 as ENHRY and CDR2 as SYGVKD. With V trimmed by 6 bases and J by 4 bases, 4 bases remained unmatched. The CDR3 loop reads CAISGTGSYGYTF. CDR3 in DNA: TGTGCCATCAGCGGGACAGGCTCCTATGGCTACACCTTC.

This clonotype was counted many times. The chain has TRBV23-1 and TRBJ2-1; D gene ambiguous. TRBV23-1 qualifies as an ORF whose function is uncertain. Between the trimmed V and J ends, which lost 0 bases and 3 bases, there was a span of 9 bases. The CDR3 consists of 15 residues. The CDR3 protein is CASSQSLRDYNEQFF. CDR3 nucleotide sequence: TGCGCCAGCAGTCAATCATTGCGAGACTACAATGAGCAGTTCTTC.